This passage covers 11 T cell receptor beta chains from one sample sequenced in a study of cytomegalovirus exposure and HLA in healthy donors. The PCR employed 60 Vbeta primers together with 13 Jbeta primers. Method: immunoSEQ multiplex PCR; TCRdb's copy keeps in-frame clones and lacks some. Found here are fewer than 150,000 clones, approximately 74% of them singletons; the top ten hold around a tenth. Sequencing was done on a sample of PBMCs. The receptors were gathered from a woman aged 50 to 65 in good health and CMV-seropositive.

The chain employs TRBV6-1 and TRBJ2-2; D gene unclear. The CDR3 is made up of 14 amino acids. The V and J ends lost 6 bases and 1 base respectively, with 9 bases between them. Germline V gene lookup returns CDR1 MNHNS and CDR2 SASEGT. The CDR3 DNA sequence: TGTGCCAGCAGCGAAATACAGAACACCGGGGAGCTGTTTTTT. Protein sequence: CASSEIQNTGELFF.

J is TRBJ2-1 and V is TRBV5-1, with a tentative D call TRBD2 (6 bases). The V end lost 3 bases, the J end lost 14 bases, and 21 bases lay between the germline ends. Germline V CDR1 and CDR2: SGHRS, YFSETQ. This CDR3 is 14 amino acids long. CDR3 loop: CASSSSMASDAEFF. Written as DNA, the CDR3 is TGCGCCAGCAGCTCGTCTATGGCTAGCGATGCGGAGTTCTTC. The full variable domain, with the rest looked up from reference TRBV5-1 and TRBJ2-1, is KAGVTQTPRYLIKTRGQQVTLSCSPISGHRSVSWYQQTPGQGLQFLFEYFSETQRNKGNFPGRFSGRQFSNSRSEMNVSTLELGDSALYLCASSSSMASDAEFFGPGTRLTVL.

V usage is TRBV12-5 and J usage is TRBJ1-2; TRBD1 matches at 7 bases. CDR1 is LGHNT and CDR2 is FRNRAP in the germline V gene. The V and J ends lost 0 bases and 5 bases, in that order; junction bases with no gene match: 12. This CDR3 is built from 17 residues. Written as DNA, the CDR3 is TGTGCTAGTGGTTTGGTAGCGTCAAGGGGGCGCAGGTATGGCTACACCTTC. It yields the protein CASGLVASRGRRYGYTF.

The rearrangement uses TRBV10-2 and TRBJ2-3, with 9 bases lining up with TRBD2. This CDR3 spans 16 amino acids. V shed 2 bases and J 4 bases; nucleotides not matched to a gene: 7. Germline V gene sequence: CDR1 WSHSY, CDR2 SAAADI. CDR3 residues: CASSEQLAGVADTQYF. The CDR3 coding sequence is TGCGCCAGCAGTGAGCAATTAGCGGGGGTGGCAGATACGCAGTATTTT.

CDR3 sequence (DNA): TGCGCCAGCAGCGGACAGCAAGAGACCCAGTACTTC. As protein: CASSGQQETQYF. The gene calls are TRBV5-1 and TRBJ2-5; maybe TRBD1 (6 bases). Trimming removed 4 bases at V and 2 bases at J, with 6 bases between. CDR1 is SGHRS and CDR2 is YFSETQ in the germline V gene. The length of the CDR3 is 12 residues. Full variable domain (outside the CDR3, taken from reference TRBV5-1 and TRBJ2-5): KAGVTQTPRYLIKTRGQQVTLSCSPISGHRSVSWYQQTPGQGLQFLFEYFSETQRNKGNFPGRFSGRQFSNSRSEMNVSTLELGDSALYLCASSGQQETQYFGPGTRLLVL.

J is TRBJ2-7 and V is TRBV7-2; D is possibly TRBD2 (5 bases). Trimming removed 1 base at V and 2 bases at J, with 12 bases between. The germline V gene encodes CDR1 SGHTA and CDR2 FQGNSA. This CDR3 is built from 15 residues. The CDR3, as DNA: TGTGCCAGCAGCTTAGTTTTTAGCGAGGCCTACGAGCAGTACTTC. It translates to CASSLVFSEAYEQYF.

The V gene is TRBV25-1, the J gene TRBJ1-2, with TRBD1 matching over 8 bases. After removal of 7 bases from V and 5 bases from J, the junction contained 6 bases not matched to a gene. CDR3 size: 13 residues. Germline CDR1 reads MGHDK; CDR2 reads SYGVNS. Written as DNA, the CDR3 is TGTGCCAGCAACGGACAGGGTCATTATGGCTACACCTTC. Protein: CASNGQGHYGYTF.

V and J are TRBV27 and TRBJ1-4; perhaps TRBD1 as D (6 bases). V shed 6 bases and J shed 8 bases, with 16 bases lying between them. This CDR3 has 14 amino acids. Germline assignment: CDR1 MNHEY and CDR2 SMNVEV (reference sequence). The CDR3 loop is CASRGAGTGEKLFF. The CDR3 nucleotides are TGTGCCAGCAGGGGGGCAGGGACGGGCGAAAAACTGTTTTTT.

Only one count was recorded for this clone. The J gene is TRBJ1-2, the V gene TRBV2, with D perhaps matching TRBD1 (6 bases). Between the trimmed V and J ends, which lost 7 bases and 3 bases, there was a span of 15 bases. Germline V lookup: CDR1 SNHLY, CDR2 FYNNEI. This CDR3 contains 14 residues. The CDR3 here is CASTKGRGDYGYTF. The DNA for the CDR3 is TGTGCCAGCACAAAAGGCAGGGGTGACTATGGCTACACCTTC. Full variable domain (missing parts from reference TRBV2 and TRBJ1-2): EPEVTQTPSHQVTQMGQEVILRCVPISNHLYFYWYRQILGQKVEFLVSFYNNEISEKSEIFDDQFSVERPDGSNFTLKIRSTKLEDSAMYFCASTKGRGDYGYTFGSGTRLTVV.

This clone was observed once. The chain is built from TRBV18 and TRBJ1-6, with D perhaps TRBD1 (6 bases). The CDR3 totals 14 residues. The germline V and J ends were trimmed by 1 base and 10 bases, with 11 bases remaining between them. Per germline, CDR1 KGHSH and CDR2 LQKENI. In DNA, the CDR3 is TGTGCCAGCTCACCACGACAGGTTGAGTCACCCCTCCACTTT. This gives the protein CASSPRQVESPLHF.

This clone has just a few counts. V and J are TRBV4-1 and TRBJ2-1; 10 bases are shared with TRBD2. Germline V lookup: CDR1 MGHRA, CDR2 YSYEKL. The CDR3 is 16 amino acids. The V gene end was trimmed by 0 bases and the J gene end by 5 bases; junction bases not matched to a gene: 4. The CDR3 loop is CASSQERTSGNNEQFF. The CDR3 nucleotides are TGCGCCAGCAGCCAAGAACGGACTAGCGGAAACAATGAGCAGTTCTTC.